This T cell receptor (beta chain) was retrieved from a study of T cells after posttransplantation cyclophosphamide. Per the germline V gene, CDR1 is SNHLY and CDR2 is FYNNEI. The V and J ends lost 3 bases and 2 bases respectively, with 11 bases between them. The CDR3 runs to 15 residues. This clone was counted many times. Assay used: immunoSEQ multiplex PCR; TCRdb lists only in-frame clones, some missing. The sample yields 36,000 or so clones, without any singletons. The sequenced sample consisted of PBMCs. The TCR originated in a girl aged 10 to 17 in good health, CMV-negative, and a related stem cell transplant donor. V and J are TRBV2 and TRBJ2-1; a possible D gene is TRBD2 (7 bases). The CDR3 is CASSEEGGPYNEQFF. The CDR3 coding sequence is TGTGCCAGCAGTGAGGAGGGGGGGCCCTACAATGAGCAGTTCTTC. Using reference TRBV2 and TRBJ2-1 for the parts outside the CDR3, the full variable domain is EPEVTQTPSHQVTQMGQEVILRCVPISNHLYFYWYRQILGQKVEFLVSFYNNEISEKSEIFDDQFSVERPDGSNFTLKIRSTKLEDSAMYFCASSEEGGPYNEQFFGPGTRLTVL.